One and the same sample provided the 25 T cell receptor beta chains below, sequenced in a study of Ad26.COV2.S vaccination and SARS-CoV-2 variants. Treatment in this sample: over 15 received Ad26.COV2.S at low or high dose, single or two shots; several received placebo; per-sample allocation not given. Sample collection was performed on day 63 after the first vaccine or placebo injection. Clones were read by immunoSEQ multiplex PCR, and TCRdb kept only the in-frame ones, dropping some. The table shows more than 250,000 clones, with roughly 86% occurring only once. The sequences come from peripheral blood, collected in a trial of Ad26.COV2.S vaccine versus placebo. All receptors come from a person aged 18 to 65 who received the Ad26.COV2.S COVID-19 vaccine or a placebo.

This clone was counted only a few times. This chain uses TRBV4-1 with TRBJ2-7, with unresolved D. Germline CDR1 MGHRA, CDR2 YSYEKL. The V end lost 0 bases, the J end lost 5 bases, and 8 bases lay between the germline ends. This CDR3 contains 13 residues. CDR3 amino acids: CASSQDEKDEQYF. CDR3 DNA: TGCGCCAGCAGCCAAGATGAAAAGGACGAGCAGTACTTC.

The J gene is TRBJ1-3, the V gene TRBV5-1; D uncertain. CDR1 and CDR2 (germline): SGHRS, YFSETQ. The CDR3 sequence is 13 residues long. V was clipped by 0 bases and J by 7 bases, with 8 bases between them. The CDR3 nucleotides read TGCGCCAGCAGCTTGGCCGGTGGGAACACCATATATTTT. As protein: CASSLAGGNTIYF. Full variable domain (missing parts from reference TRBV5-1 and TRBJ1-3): KAGVTQTPRYLIKTRGQQVTLSCSPISGHRSVSWYQQTPGQGLQFLFEYFSETQRNKGNFPGRFSGRQFSNSRSEMNVSTLELGDSALYLCASSLAGGNTIYFGEGSWLTVV.

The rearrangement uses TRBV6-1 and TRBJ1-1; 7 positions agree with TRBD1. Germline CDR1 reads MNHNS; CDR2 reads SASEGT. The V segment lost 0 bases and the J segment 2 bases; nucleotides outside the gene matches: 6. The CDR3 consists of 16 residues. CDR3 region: CASSEAMAGGNTEAFF. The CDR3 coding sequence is TGTGCCAGCAGTGAAGCTATGGCAGGGGGTAACACTGAAGCTTTCTTT.

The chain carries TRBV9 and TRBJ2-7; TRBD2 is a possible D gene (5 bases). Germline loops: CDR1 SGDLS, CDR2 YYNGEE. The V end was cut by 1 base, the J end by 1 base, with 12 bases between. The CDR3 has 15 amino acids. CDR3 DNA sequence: TGTGCCAGCAGCGTATCCGGGGAGTGGTCCTACGAGCAGTACTTC. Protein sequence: CASSVSGEWSYEQYF.

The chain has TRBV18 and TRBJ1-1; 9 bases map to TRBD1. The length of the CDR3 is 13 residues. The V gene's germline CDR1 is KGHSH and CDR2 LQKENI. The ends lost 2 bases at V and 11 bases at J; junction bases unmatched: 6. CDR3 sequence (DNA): TGTGCCAGCTCACCAGGGACAGGGTATGACGCTTTCTTT. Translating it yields CASSPGTGYDAFF.

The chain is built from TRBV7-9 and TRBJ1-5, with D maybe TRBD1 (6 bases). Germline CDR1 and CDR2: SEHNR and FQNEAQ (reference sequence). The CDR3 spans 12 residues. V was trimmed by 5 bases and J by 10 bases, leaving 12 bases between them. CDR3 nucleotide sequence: TGTGCCAGCAGCCCAGGGGTTGGTCCCCAGCATTTT. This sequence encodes CASSPGVGPQHF.

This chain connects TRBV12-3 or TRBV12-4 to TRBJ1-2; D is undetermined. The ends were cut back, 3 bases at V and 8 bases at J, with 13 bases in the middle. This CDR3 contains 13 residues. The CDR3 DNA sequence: TGTGCCAGCAGTTTTGCAGCCCTGGGCGGCTACACCTTC. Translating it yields CASSFAALGGYTF.

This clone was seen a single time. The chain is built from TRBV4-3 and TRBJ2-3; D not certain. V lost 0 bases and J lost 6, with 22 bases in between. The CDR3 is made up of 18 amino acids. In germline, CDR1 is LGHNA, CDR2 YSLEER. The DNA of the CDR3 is TGCGCCAGCAGCCAAGATCGCCGAACTCGCTTCCACATGGATACGCAGTATTTT. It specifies CASSQDRRTRFHMDTQYF.

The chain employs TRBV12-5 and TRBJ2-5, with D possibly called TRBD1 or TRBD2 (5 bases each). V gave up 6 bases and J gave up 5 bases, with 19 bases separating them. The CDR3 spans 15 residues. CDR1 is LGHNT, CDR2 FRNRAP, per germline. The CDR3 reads CASGPEGIWMETQYF. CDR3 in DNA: TGTGCTAGTGGCCCAGAGGGGATTTGGATGGAGACCCAGTACTTC.

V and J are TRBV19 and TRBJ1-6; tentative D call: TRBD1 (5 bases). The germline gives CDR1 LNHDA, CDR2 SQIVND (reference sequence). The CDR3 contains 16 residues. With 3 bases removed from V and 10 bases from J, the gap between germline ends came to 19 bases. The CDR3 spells CASSISGVGARSPLHF. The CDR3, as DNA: TGTGCCAGTAGTATCTCGGGGGTAGGGGCCCGATCACCCCTCCACTTT.

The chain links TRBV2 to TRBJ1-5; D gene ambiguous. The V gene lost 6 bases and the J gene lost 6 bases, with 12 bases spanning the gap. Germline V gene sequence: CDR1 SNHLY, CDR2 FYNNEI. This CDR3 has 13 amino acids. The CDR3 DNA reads TGTGCCAGCAGGTCGGAGGGAGGTCAGCCCCAGCATTTT. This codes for CASRSEGGQPQHF.

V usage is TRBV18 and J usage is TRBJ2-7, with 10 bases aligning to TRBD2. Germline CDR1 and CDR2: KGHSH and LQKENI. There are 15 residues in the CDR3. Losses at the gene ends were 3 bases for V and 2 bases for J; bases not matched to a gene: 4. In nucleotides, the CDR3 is TGTGCCAGCTCACCCTTAGCGGGGGGTACCTACGAGCAGTACTTC. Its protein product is CASSPLAGGTYEQYF.

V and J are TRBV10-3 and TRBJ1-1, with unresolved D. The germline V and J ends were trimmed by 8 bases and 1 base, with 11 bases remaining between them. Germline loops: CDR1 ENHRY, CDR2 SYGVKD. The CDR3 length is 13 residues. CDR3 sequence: CAISGSENTEAFF. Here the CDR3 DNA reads TGTGCCATCTCCGGCAGTGAGAACACTGAAGCTTTCTTT.

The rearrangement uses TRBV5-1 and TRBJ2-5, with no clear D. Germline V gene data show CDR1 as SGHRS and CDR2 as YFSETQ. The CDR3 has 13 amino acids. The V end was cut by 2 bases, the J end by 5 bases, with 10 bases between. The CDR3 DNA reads TGCGCCAGCAGCTTCCCGCCTGTGGAGACCCAGTACTTC. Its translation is CASSFPPVETQYF.

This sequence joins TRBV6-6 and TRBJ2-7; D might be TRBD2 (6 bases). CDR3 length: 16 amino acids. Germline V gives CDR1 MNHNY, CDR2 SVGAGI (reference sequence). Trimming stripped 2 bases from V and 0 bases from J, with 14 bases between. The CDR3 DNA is TGTGCCAGCAGTTACCCGAATAGCGGAACCTCCTACGAGCAGTACTTC. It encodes CASSYPNSGTSYEQYF.

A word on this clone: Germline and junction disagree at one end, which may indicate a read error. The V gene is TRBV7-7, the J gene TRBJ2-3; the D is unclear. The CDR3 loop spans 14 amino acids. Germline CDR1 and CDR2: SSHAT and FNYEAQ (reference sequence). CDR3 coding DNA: TGTGCTAGCAGCCTAGGAACAAGTGGAGATACGCAGTATTTT. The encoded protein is CASSLGTSGDTQYF. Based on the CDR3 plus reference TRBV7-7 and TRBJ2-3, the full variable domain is GAGVSQSPRYKVTKRGQDVTLRCDPISSHATLYWYQQALGQGPEFLTYFNYEAQPDKSGLPSDRFSAERPEGSISTLTIQRTEQRDSAMYRCASSLGTSGDTQYFGPGTRLTVL.

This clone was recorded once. CDR3 in amino acids: CASSQDTAIPTDTQYF. In nucleotides, the CDR3 is TGTGCCAGCAGCCAGGACACCGCAATACCCACAGATACGCAGTATTTT. This chain links TRBV14 with TRBJ2-3, with D possibly matching TRBD1 (5 bases). Germline V CDR1 and CDR2: SGHDN, FVKESK. The CDR3 is 16 residues long. The V end was cut by 3 bases, the J end by 2 bases, with 15 bases between.

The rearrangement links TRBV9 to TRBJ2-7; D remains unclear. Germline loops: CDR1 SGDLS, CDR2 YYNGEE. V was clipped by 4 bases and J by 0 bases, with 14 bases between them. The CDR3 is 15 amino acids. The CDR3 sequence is CASSPMLGSSYEQYF. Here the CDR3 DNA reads TGTGCCAGCAGCCCCATGTTGGGCAGCTCCTACGAGCAGTACTTC.

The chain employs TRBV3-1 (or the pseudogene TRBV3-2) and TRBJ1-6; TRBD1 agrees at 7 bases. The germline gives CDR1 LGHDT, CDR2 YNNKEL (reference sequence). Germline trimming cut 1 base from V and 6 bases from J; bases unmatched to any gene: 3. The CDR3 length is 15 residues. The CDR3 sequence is CASSQGDSSNSPLHF. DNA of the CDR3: TGTGCCAGCAGCCAAGGGGACAGTAGTAATTCACCCCTCCACTTT.

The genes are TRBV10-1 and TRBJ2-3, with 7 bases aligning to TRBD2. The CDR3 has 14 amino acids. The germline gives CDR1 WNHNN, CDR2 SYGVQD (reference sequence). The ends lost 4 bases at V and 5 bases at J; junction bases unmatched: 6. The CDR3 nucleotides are TGCGCCAGCAGTGGCGGGAGCAAGAAAGATACGCAGTATTTT. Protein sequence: CASSGGSKKDTQYF.

This CDR3 reads CASNKPGHPSTEAFF. CDR3 sequence (DNA): TGTGCCAGCAACAAACCGGGACACCCCTCAACTGAAGCTTTCTTT. V is TRBV7-8 and J is TRBJ1-1; possibly TRBD1 for D (6 bases). Trimming stripped 7 bases from V and 5 bases from J, with 20 bases between. Germline CDR1 reads SGHVS; CDR2 reads FQNEAQ. The CDR3 extends over 15 amino acids. Supplemented by reference TRBV7-8 and TRBJ1-1, the full variable domain reads GAGVSQSPRYKVAKRGQDVALRCDPISGHVSLFWYQQALGQGPEFLTYFQNEAQLDKSGLPSDRFFAERPEGSVSTLKIQRTQQEDSAVYLCASNKPGHPSTEAFFGQGTRLTVV.

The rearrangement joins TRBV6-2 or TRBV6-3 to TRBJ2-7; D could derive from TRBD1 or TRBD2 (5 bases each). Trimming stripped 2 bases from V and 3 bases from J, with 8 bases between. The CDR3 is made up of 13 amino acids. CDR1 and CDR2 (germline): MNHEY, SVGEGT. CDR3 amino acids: CASSYRGDYEQYF. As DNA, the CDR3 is TGTGCCAGCAGTTACAGGGGAGACTACGAGCAGTACTTC.

The CDR3 coding sequence is TGCGCCAGCAGCATACATGACAGGGGAATAAGGGATCAGCCCCAGCATTTT. Encoded protein: CASSIHDRGIRDQPQHF. This chain uses TRBV5-1 with TRBJ1-5, with TRBD1 matching 8 bases. V was pared by 4 bases and J by 5 bases, with 14 bases of the junction left unmatched. Germline values: CDR1 SGHRS, CDR2 YFSETQ. The length of the CDR3 is 17 residues. Full variable domain (missing parts from reference TRBV5-1 and TRBJ1-5): KAGVTQTPRYLIKTRGQQVTLSCSPISGHRSVSWYQQTPGQGLQFLFEYFSETQRNKGNFPGRFSGRQFSNSRSEMNVSTLELGDSALYLCASSIHDRGIRDQPQHFGDGTRLSIL.

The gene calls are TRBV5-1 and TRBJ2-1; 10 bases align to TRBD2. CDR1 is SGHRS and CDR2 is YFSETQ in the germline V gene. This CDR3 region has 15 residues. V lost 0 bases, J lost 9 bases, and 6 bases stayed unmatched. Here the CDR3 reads CASSLELAGSSEQFF. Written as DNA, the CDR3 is TGCGCCAGCAGCTTGGAACTAGCGGGATCGAGTGAGCAGTTCTTC.

DNA of the CDR3: TGTGCCAGCAGTGAACAGGGATTAAATCAGCCCCAGCATTTT. Amino acid sequence: CASSEQGLNQPQHF. This sequence joins TRBV2 and TRBJ1-5; D might be TRBD1 (5 bases). There are 14 residues in the CDR3. V was pared by 2 bases and J by 4 bases, with 9 bases between. Germline CDR1 is SNHLY and CDR2 is FYNNEI.